Given below is one TCR beta chain in context. Its target is not known. Time point given: blood 4 weeks post-SBRT, at nephrectomy. Treatment of the sample: 15 Gy SBRT to primary tumor, nephrectomy 4 weeks later. After SBRT, blood was collected at 2 and 4 weeks, plus baseline. This specimen comes from a study of radiation and T cells in renal cell carcinoma. Clones were sequenced by immunoSEQ multiplex PCR, and TCRdb holds only the in-frame ones, with some missing. Of 140,000 or so clones in the sample, about 86% were seen once. The study's findings and limits: Baseline intratumoral clonotype presence is unknown without pretreatment biopsies.

CDR1 LNHDA and CDR2 SQIVND come from the germline V gene (reference sequence). Trimming shortened V by 4 bases and J by 0 bases, and 13 bases separated the two germline ends. This CDR3 region has 16 residues. Specimen: blood, collected from a patient whose treatment included radiotherapy and nephrectomy. This clonotype originated in a woman in her 50s with renal cell carcinoma. This chain links TRBV19 with TRBJ1-5; D may be TRBD1 (5 bases). The CDR3 bases are TGTGCCAGTAGTAAGGGACGGTCATCTAGCAATCAGCCCCAGCATTTT. Its translation is CASSKGRSSSNQPQHF.